Listed below are T cell receptor beta chains from one sample, sequenced in a study of T cells after yellow fever vaccination. MiXCR, run by TCRdb on the 5' RACE reads, gives a single entry per CDR3 protein. The sample lists a few hundred thousand distinct CDR3 sequences, less than 20% occurring once. The sample in question was PBMCs, obtained about 5 days after the first yellow fever vaccination. The source is a man in his late teens or twenties who received the YFV17D yellow fever vaccine. CDR3s leave out the opening cysteine and the closing phenylalanine or tryptophan. Fields, in order: clone size, J gene, D gene, V gene, CDR3 protein. D genes are given only for firm matches. The listing skips clone size in some rows; elsewhere it reads once, few, many or a size class.

clone_size: -; j_call: TRBJ1-5; d_call: -; v_call: TRBV7-2; cdr3_aa: ASKSAGADNQPQH
clone_size: -; j_call: TRBJ1-1; d_call: -; v_call: TRBV7-9; cdr3_aa: ASSSHRRDQNTEAF
clone_size: -; j_call: TRBJ1-2; d_call: -; v_call: TRBV29-1; cdr3_aa: SVPLMRGYT
clone_size: many; j_call: TRBJ2-3; d_call: TRBD2; v_call: TRBV11-2; cdr3_aa: ASSFIAGGPGSTDTQY
clone_size: few; j_call: TRBJ1-4; d_call: TRBD1; v_call: TRBV4-2; cdr3_aa: ASSQLGQGPHNEKLF
clone_size: -; j_call: TRBJ2-5; d_call: TRBD2; v_call: TRBV9; cdr3_aa: ASSGGLAGGQETQY
clone_size: many; j_call: TRBJ2-1; d_call: TRBD1; v_call: TRBV7-3; cdr3_aa: ASSLITGQGLPYNEQF
clone_size: -; j_call: TRBJ2-2; d_call: -; v_call: TRBV12-3/TRBV12-4; cdr3_aa: ASRPGTWNTGELF
clone_size: many; j_call: TRBJ2-2; d_call: -; v_call: TRBV4-2; cdr3_aa: ASSQAGGNTGELF
clone_size: -; j_call: TRBJ2-1; d_call: -; v_call: TRBV7-2; cdr3_aa: ASSLAEAYNEQF
clone_size: -; j_call: TRBJ2-4; d_call: TRBD2; v_call: TRBV7-3; cdr3_aa: ASSSVAGGRDIQY
clone_size: many; j_call: TRBJ1-1; d_call: -; v_call: TRBV18; cdr3_aa: ASSRGANTEAF
clone_size: few; j_call: TRBJ2-1; d_call: -; v_call: TRBV20-1; cdr3_aa: SARDRRDPEDDEQF
clone_size: -; j_call: TRBJ2-2; d_call: -; v_call: TRBV4-2; cdr3_aa: ASSQVSGATGELF